These 9 T cell receptor beta chains share one sample of origin, sequenced in a study of T cells in Graves' hyperthyroidism and ophthalmopathy. RNA transcripts served as the template for amplifying TCR beta CDR3 regions. HTBI primers were used for first-round RT-PCR of the TCR CDR3. MiXCR, run by TCRdb on the multiplex PCR reads, gives a single entry per CDR3 protein. Found here are just under 750,000 distinct CDR3 sequences, 30% to 40% of them singletons; the top ten hold around 30%. Sequences were obtained from blood. The receptors originated from a woman between 40 and 55 years old with Graves' hyperthyroidism.

There are many counts of this clonotype. The rearrangement links TRBV29-1 to TRBJ1-1; 7 bases line up with TRBD1. V lost 6 bases to trimming and J lost 0 bases; unmatched junction nucleotides: 4. CDR3 size: 13 residues. Germline CDR1 SQVTM, CDR2 ANQGSEA. Here the CDR3 DNA reads TGCAGCGTAGTGGGACAGATGAACACTGAAGCTTTCTTT. Protein: CSVVGQMNTEAFF.

At least ten counts were recorded for this clonotype. The rearrangement joins TRBV10-3 to TRBJ2-7, with 12 bases aligning to TRBD1. The CDR3 loop spans 14 amino acids. The germline gives CDR1 ENHRY, CDR2 SYGVKD. V lost 10 bases to trimming and J lost 5 bases; unmatched junction nucleotides: 9. The chain's CDR3 is CASQSGQGADEQYF. The CDR3 nucleotides are TGTGCCAGCCAATCGGGACAGGGGGCCGACGAGCAGTACTTC.

There are many counts of this clonotype. V gene TRBV10-3 combines with J gene TRBJ2-6; D is possibly TRBD1 (6 bases). CDR3 length equals 17 residues. Germline CDR1 and CDR2: ENHRY and SYGVKD. Trimming removed 2 bases from V and 3 bases from J, with 14 bases in between. The CDR3 here is CAISEPQQGYGANVLTF. The CDR3 coding sequence is TGTGCCATCAGTGAGCCACAGCAGGGGTATGGGGCCAACGTCCTGACTTTC.

Note on this clonotype: A read error may be the cause here, since a much bigger clone is one base away. This chain joins TRBV19 and TRBJ1-5; 7 bases map to TRBD1. The CDR3 runs to 15 residues. Per germline, CDR1 LNHDA and CDR2 SQIVND (reference sequence). CDR3 in amino acids: CASSTGGTSNQTQHF. The CDR3 bases are TGTGCCAGTAGTACAGGGGGTACTAGCAATCAGACCCAGCATTTT.

On this clonotype itself: The conserved phenylalanine or tryptophan normally closing the CDR3 is absent here, so this likely arose from a read error. The chain combines TRBV5-1 with TRBJ2-2; D might be TRBD2 (6 bases). Germline CDR1 and CDR2: SGHRS and YFSETQ. The CDR3 sequence is 14 residues long. CDR3 nucleotide sequence: TGCTCCAGCAAAAGGATGGGGGGAGCCGGGGAGCTGTTTCTT. Translation gives CSSKRMGGAGELFL.

The chain recombines TRBV25-1 with TRBJ2-7; 8 nucleotides agree with TRBD2. The CDR3 covers 16 residues. Trimming cost V 8 bases and J 3 bases; bases outside gene matches: 15. Germline lookup yields CDR1 MGHDK and CDR2 SYGVNS. CDR3 region: CASVDLDGAGVYEQYF. The CDR3 region has the DNA TGTGCCAGCGTTGACCTTGATGGAGCGGGAGTCTACGAGCAGTACTTC.

This clonotype was observed a handful of times. The rearrangement links TRBV2 to TRBJ2-2; 8 bases are shared with TRBD1. The CDR3 length is 15 residues. The germline V gene has CDR1 SNHLY and CDR2 FYNNEI. V was pared by 8 bases and J by 3 bases, with 8 bases of the junction left unmatched. The CDR3 sequence is CASGLGQADTGELFF. The CDR3 DNA follows: TGTGCCAGCGGGCTGGGACAGGCGGACACCGGGGAGCTGTTTTTT.

This clonotype has at least ten counts. This chain connects TRBV29-1 to TRBJ2-7; TRBD2 matches at 13 bases. V gave up 2 bases and J gave up 7 bases; unmatched junction bases: 8. The V gene's germline CDR1 is SQVTM and CDR2 ANQGSEA. The CDR3 length is 15 residues. CDR3 protein: CSVELTSGGALEQYF. The CDR3 DNA sequence: TGCAGCGTTGAACTTACTAGCGGGGGGGCCCTAGAGCAGTACTTC.

V and J are TRBV29-1 and TRBJ2-7, with a weak D call TRBD1 (5 bases). This CDR3 has 12 residues. The germline V and J ends were trimmed by 2 bases and 3 bases, with 8 bases remaining between them. Per the germline V gene, CDR1 is SQVTM and CDR2 is ANQGSEA. CDR3 sequence reads: CSVEPGNYEQYF. CDR3 DNA: TGCAGCGTTGAACCAGGGAACTACGAGCAGTACTTC.